This T cell receptor beta chain is drawn from a study of shared clonotypes between healthy human individuals. Only in-frame clones appear in the TCRdb table, and some are missing; sequencing was by immunoSEQ multiplex PCR. Among some 2.4 million clones listed, approximately 93% were seen once. All of the donors resided in Nashville, Tennessee, and each was a Caucasian adult. The V end was cut by 4 bases, the J end by 0 bases, with 11 bases between. This CDR3 has 16 amino acids. CDR1 is SGHRS and CDR2 is YFSETQ in the germline V gene. Sequenced input: naive CD4+ T cells from PBMCs. The sample's subset: CD45RA+ positively selected. The chain couples TRBV5-1 to TRBJ2-6; D not certain. The TCR comes from a man aged 18 to 30 in good health. Some clones in this sample may be carry-over from other donors' samples. The CDR3 loop is CASSPYSNSGANVLTF. The DNA of the CDR3 is TGCGCCAGCAGCCCCTACAGTAACTCTGGGGCCAACGTCCTGACTTTC.